The present T cell receptor beta chain was sequenced within a study of shared clonotypes between healthy human individuals. Produced via immunoSEQ multiplex PCR; TCRdb's table is partial and in-frame only. Among more than 1 million clones, around 82% were seen once, and the ten largest hold roughly 0.56%. Each sample came from a Caucasian adult donor living in Nashville, Tennessee. J was trimmed by 4 bases and V by 2 bases; bases with no gene match: 4. The CDR3 extends over 14 amino acids. Germline-derived CDR1 and CDR2 are SGHNT and YYREEE (reference sequence). The J gene is TRBJ1-1, the V gene TRBV5-4; 8 bases are shared with TRBD1. The receptor was isolated from a man aged 18 to 30 in good health. Some clones in this sample may be carry-over from other donors' samples. Sequences were obtained from memory CD4+ T cells from PBMCs. Noted subset: CD45RA-negative fraction. The CDR3 loop reads CASSFTGGPTEAFF. In DNA, the CDR3 is TGTGCCAGCAGCTTTACAGGGGGACCCACTGAAGCTTTCTTT.